The rows below give T cell receptor beta chains drawn from one sample of a study of shared T cell receptors in the human thymus. Clones were read by immunoSEQ multiplex PCR, and TCRdb kept only the in-frame ones, dropping some. Among hundreds of thousands of clones listed, 70% to 80% were seen once. The data were also submitted as part of a second study, on human thymus T cells.

Sequencing used thymocytes. The receptors stem from a boy under two years old with a congenital heart defect. Both conserved end residues are part of each CDR3. The D gene is left open where the match is weak. For some rows the clone size is stated as once, few or many, or as a class when expanded; others skip it.

clone_size d_call cdr3_length j_call v_call cdr3_aa cdr3_nt
once . 15 TRBJ2-1 TRBV27 CASIGPERGYNEQFF TGTGCCAGCATCGGGCCGGAAAGGGGCTACAATGAGCAGTTCTTC
few TRBD2 18 TRBJ2-1 TRBV7-2 CASSLEGGGSDVYNEQFF TGTGCCAGCAGCTTAGAGGGCGGCGGGAGTGATGTCTACAATGAGCAGTTCTTC
. TRBD2 22 TRBJ2-1 TRBV5-1 CASSFSPDLRRGGPISYNEQFF TGCGCCAGCAGCTTCTCCCCTGATTTGAGGCGGGGGGGCCCCATTTCCTACAATGAGCAGTTCTTC
. TRBD1 13 TRBJ1-4 TRBV25-1 CASSEGAYEKLFF TGTGCCAGCTCGGAGGGGGCATATGAAAAACTGTTTTTT
. TRBD1 15 TRBJ1-2 TRBV5-4 CASSWVDRGHHGYTF TGTGCCAGCAGCTGGGTGGACAGGGGGCACCATGGCTACACCTTC
. . 13 TRBJ1-1 TRBV5-6 CASSIRQDKRAFF TGTGCCAGCAGCATCCGACAGGATAAACGAGCTTTCTTT
. . 14 TRBJ2-7 TRBV4-2 CASSQDRGTYEQYF TGTGCCAGCAGCCAAGACCGCGGGACCTACGAGCAGTACTTC
once . 16 TRBJ2-7 TRBV4-1 CASSPSEAVNPYEQYF TGCGCCAGCAGCCCCTCAGAGGCGGTAAACCCGTACGAGCAGTACTTC
. TRBD2 16 TRBJ2-1 TRBV15 CATSRDRVSGINEQFF TGTGCCACCAGCAGAGATCGGGTTAGCGGGATTAATGAGCAGTTCTTC
. . 16 TRBJ1-3 TRBV11-2 CASSCQRVYSGNTIYF TGTGCCAGCAGCTGCCAGCGGGTGTACTCTGGAAACACCATATATTTT
. . 20 TRBJ2-1 TRBV2 CASSPFFLSGTYNEPTGSLF TGTGCCAGCAGCCCCTTCTTCCTTTCGGGCACCTACAATGAGCCAACAGGGAGTCTCTTC
. TRBD2 17 TRBJ2-7 TRBV7-2 CASSLGTSGGEPYEQYF TGTGCCAGCAGCTTAGGGACTAGCGGTGGAGAACCCTACGAGCAGTACTTC
few TRBD2 14 TRBJ2-7 TRBV19 CASKEGTSSYEQYF TGTGCCAGTAAGGAAGGGACTAGCTCCTACGAGCAGTACTTC
. TRBD1 15 TRBJ1-2 TRBV25-1 CASRGTGAEDYGYTF TGTGCCAGCAGGGGGACAGGGGCGGAAGACTATGGCTACACCTTC
. TRBD1 17 TRBJ2-7 TRBV11-3 CASSPRQGQGHSYEQYF TGTGCCAGCAGCCCACGGCAGGGACAGGGGCACTCCTACGAGCAGTACTTC
. TRBD1 17 TRBJ2-2 TRBV7-6 CASSSGTAPWTVGELFF TGTGCCAGCAGCTCAGGGACAGCCCCTTGGACGGTCGGGGAGCTGTTTTTT
. . 16 TRBJ1-2 TRBV11-2 CASSPPPAGRVGGYTF TGTGCCAGCAGCCCTCCCCCGGCAGGGAGGGTCGGCGGCTACACCTTC
. . 13 TRBJ2-7 TRBV27 CASIGGATYEQYF TGTGCCAGCATTGGGGGGGCTACCTACGAGCAGTACTTC
. TRBD1 14 TRBJ2-7 TRBV5-1 CASSPGTGSLEQYF TGCGCCAGCAGCCCAGGGACAGGGTCCCTGGAGCAGTACTTC
. . 14 TRBJ2-7 TRBV6-1 CASSETGSSYEQYF TGTGCCAGCAGTGAAACAGGGAGCTCCTACGAGCAGTACTTC
. TRBD2 15 TRBJ2-1 TRBV5-6 CASSWGLADYNEQFF TGTGCCAGCAGCTGGGGACTAGCGGACTACAATGAGCAGTTCTTC
few TRBD2 17 TRBJ2-7 TRBV10-2 CASSESRTSHPSYEQYF TGCGCCAGCAGTGAGTCCCGGACTAGCCATCCTTCCTACGAGCAGTACTTC
. . 15 TRBJ2-4 TRBV5-3 CARSPAGGGKNIQYF TGTGCCAGAAGTCCCGCGGGTGGTGGCAAAAACATTCAGTACTTC
. . 17 TRBJ2-7 TRBV7-2 CASSSTASRDTIYEQYF TGTGCCAGCAGCTCAACCGCAAGCCGGGACACGATCTACGAGCAGTACTTC
. TRBD1 14 TRBJ2-7 TRBV6-5 CASSYRGQGSEQYF TGTGCCAGCAGTTACAGGGGACAGGGGTCCGAGCAGTACTTC
. TRBD2 16 TRBJ2-7 TRBV5-1 CASSLELAGVTYEQYF TGCGCCAGCAGCTTGGAACTAGCGGGAGTTACCTACGAGCAGTACTTC
. . 15 TRBJ2-5 TRBV4-3 CASSQALTVQETQYF TGCGCCAGCAGCCAAGCCCTGACTGTACAAGAGACCCAGTACTTC
once TRBD1 14 TRBJ1-1 TRBV5-1 CASSLHQGATEAFF TGCGCCAGCAGCTTGCATCAGGGGGCGACTGAAGCTTTCTTT
. . 17 TRBJ1-5 TRBV30 CAWSPEGSAVSNQPQHF TGTGCCTGGAGTCCCGAAGGGAGTGCAGTTAGCAATCAGCCCCAGCATTTT
. TRBD1 16 TRBJ1-1 TRBV11-3 CASSSRQGARYTEAFF TGTGCCAGCAGTTCGCGACAGGGGGCGAGGTACACTGAAGCTTTCTTT
. . 13 TRBJ2-7 TRBV27 CASSFSAYYEQYF TGTGCCAGCAGTTTCAGCGCCTACTACGAGCAGTACTTC
. TRBD2 14 TRBJ2-1 TRBV29-1 CSVELAGGPHEQFF TGCAGCGTTGAGTTGGCGGGAGGGCCGCATGAGCAGTTCTTC
. TRBD1 14 TRBJ2-7 TRBV28 CASSRRPTGDEQYF TGTGCCAGCAGTCGGCGGCCGACAGGGGACGAGCAGTACTTC
. TRBD2 18 TRBJ2-1 TRBV4-3 CASSQDWGGGVSYNEQFF TGCGCCAGCAGCCAAGACTGGGGGGGAGGGGTCTCCTACAATGAGCAGTTCTTC
. . 14 TRBJ1-5 TRBV12-5 CASGCQGPSQPQHF TGTGCTAGTGGTTGCCAGGGGCCCAGCCAGCCCCAGCATTTT
. . 17 TRBJ2-7 TRBV7-2 CASSFREASAPSYEQYF TGTGCCAGCAGCTTTAGGGAGGCTAGCGCTCCCTCCTACGAGCAGTACTTC
. . 12 TRBJ1-1 TRBV29-1 CSVGGKRTEAFF TGCAGCGTAGGGGGAAAGAGGACTGAAGCTTTCTTT
. . 13 TRBJ2-7 TRBV28 CARRRGSSYEQYF TGTGCCAGACGGCGGGGTTCATCCTACGAGCAGTACTTC
once . 13 TRBJ1-2 TRBV27 CASRPTTNYGYTF TGTGCCAGCAGGCCCACAACTAACTATGGCTACACCTTC